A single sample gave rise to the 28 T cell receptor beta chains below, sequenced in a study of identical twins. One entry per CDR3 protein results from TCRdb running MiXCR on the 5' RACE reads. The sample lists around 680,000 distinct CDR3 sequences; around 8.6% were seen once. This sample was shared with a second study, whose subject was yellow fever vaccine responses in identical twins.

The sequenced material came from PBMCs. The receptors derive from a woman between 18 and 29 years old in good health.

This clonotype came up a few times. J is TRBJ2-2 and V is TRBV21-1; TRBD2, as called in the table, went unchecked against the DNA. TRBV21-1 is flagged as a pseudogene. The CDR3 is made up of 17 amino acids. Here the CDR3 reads CASSKWGLAANTGELFF. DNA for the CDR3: TGTGCCAGCAGCAAATGGGGACTAGCGGCGAACACCGGGGAGCTGTTTTTT.

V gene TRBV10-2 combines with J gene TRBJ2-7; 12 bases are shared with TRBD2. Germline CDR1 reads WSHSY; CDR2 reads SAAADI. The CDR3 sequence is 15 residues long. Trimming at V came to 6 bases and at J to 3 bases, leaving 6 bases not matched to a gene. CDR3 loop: CASRAGLAGIYEQYF. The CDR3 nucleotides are TGCGCCAGCAGAGCCGGACTAGCGGGAATCTACGAGCAGTACTTC.

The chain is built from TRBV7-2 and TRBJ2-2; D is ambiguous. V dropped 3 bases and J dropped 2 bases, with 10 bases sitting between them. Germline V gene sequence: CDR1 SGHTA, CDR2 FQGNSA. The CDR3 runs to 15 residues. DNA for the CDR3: TGTGCCAGCAGCTTGTCTTCCCTCAACACCGGGGAGCTGTTTTTT. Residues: CASSLSSLNTGELFF. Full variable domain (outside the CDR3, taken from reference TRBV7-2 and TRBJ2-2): GAGVSQSPSNKVTEKGKDVELRCDPISGHTALYWYRQSLGQGLEFLIYFQGNSAPDKSGLPSDRFSAERTGGSVSTLTIQRTQQEDSAVYLCASSLSSLNTGELFFGEGSRLTVL.

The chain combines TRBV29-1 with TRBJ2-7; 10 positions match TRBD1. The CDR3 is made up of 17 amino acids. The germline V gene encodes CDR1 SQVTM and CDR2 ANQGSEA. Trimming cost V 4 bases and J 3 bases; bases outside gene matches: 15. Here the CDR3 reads CSVGGVSGQGGIYEQYF. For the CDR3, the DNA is TGCAGCGTTGGCGGAGTGTCTGGACAGGGGGGAATCTACGAGCAGTACTTC.

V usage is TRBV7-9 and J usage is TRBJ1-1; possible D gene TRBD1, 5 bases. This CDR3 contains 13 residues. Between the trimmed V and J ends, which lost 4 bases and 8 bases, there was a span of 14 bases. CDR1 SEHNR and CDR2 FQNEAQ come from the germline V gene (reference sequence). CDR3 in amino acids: CASSSNSGTEAFF. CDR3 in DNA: TGTGCCAGCAGCTCCAACTCGGGGACCGAAGCTTTCTTT.

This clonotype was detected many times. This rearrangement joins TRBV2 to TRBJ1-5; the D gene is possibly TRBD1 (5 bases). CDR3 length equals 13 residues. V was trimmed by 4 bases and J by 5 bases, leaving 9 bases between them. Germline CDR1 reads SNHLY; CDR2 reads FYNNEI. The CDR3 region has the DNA TGTGCCAGCAGTGGAGGGGTCGATCAGCCCCAGCATTTT. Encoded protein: CASSGGVDQPQHF.

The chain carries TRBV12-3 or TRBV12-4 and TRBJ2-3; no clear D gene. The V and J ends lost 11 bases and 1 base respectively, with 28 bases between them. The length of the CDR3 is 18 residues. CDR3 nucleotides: TGTGCCTTCAGTTTACTCTCGGGTTTAGCAGACGGCACAGATACGCAGTATTTT. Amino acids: CAFSLLSGLADGTDTQYF.

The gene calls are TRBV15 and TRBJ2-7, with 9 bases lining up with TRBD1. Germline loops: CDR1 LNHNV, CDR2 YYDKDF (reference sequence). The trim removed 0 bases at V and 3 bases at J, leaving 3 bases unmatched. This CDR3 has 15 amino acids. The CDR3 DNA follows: TGTGCCACCAGCAGAGATCCGGGACAGGGCTACGAGCAGTACTTC. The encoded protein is CATSRDPGQGYEQYF.

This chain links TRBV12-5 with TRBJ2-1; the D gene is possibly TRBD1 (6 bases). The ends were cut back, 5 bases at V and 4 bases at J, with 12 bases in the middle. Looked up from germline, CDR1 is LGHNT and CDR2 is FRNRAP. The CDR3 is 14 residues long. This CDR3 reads CASGPSGTYNEQFF. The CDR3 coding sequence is TGTGCTAGTGGTCCGTCCGGGACATACAATGAGCAGTTCTTC. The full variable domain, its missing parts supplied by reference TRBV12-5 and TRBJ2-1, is DARVTQTPRHKVTEMGQEVTMRCQPILGHNTVFWYRQTMMQGLELLAYFRNRAPLDDSGMPKDRFSAEMPDATLATLKIQPSEPRDSAVYFCASGPSGTYNEQFFGPGTRLTVL.

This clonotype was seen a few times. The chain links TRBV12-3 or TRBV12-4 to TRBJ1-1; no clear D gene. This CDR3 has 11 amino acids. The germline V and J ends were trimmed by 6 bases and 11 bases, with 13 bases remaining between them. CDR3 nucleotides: TGTGCCAGCAGCCCGGGCAAGGTCGCTTTCTTT. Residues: CASSPGKVAFF.

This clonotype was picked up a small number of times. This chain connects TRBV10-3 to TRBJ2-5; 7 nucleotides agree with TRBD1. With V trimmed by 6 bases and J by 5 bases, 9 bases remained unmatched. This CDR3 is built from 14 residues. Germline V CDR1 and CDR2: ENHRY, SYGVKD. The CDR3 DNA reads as TGTGCCATCAGAAGGGGACAGCTTACGGAGACCCAGTACTTC. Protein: CAIRRGQLTETQYF.

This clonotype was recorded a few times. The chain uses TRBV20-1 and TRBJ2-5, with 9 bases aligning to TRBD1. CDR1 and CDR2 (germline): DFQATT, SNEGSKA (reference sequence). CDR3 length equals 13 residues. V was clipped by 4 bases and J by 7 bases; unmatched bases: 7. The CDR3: CSATYRGLGTQYF. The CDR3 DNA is TGCAGTGCTACATACAGGGGGCTTGGGACCCAGTACTTC.

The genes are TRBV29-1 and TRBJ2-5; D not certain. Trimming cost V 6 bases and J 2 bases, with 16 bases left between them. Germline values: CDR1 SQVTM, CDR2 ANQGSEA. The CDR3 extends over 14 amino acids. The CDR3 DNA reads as TGCAGCGTACGGGCCTCCCCCACACAAGAGACCCAGTACTTC. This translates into CSVRASPTQETQYF. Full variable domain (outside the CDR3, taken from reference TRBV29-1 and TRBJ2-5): SAVISQKPSRDICQRGTSLTIQCQVDSQVTMMFWYRQQPGQSLTLIATANQGSEATYESGFVIDKFPISRPNLTFSTLTVSNMSPEDSSIYLCSVRASPTQETQYFGPGTRLLVL.

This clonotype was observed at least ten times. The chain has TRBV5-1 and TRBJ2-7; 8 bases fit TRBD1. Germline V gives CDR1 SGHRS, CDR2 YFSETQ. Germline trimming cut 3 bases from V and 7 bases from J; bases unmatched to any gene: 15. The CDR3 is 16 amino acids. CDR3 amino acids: CASSSRGQDRGQEQYF. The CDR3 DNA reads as TGCGCCAGCAGCTCCCGGGGACAGGACCGTGGTCAGGAGCAGTACTTC.

The CDR3 DNA follows: TGTGCCAGCAGCTTAAACCCCGGGACTAGCGGAATAAGCTCCTACAATGAGCAGTTCTTC. The encoded protein is CASSLNPGTSGISSYNEQFF. V usage is TRBV11-2 and J usage is TRBJ2-1; the match to TRBD2 covers 11 bases. Germline CDR1 and CDR2: SGHAT and FQNNGV. The ends lost 2 bases at V and 0 bases at J; junction bases unmatched: 12. The length of the CDR3 is 20 residues. The variable domain in full, with the rest retrieved from reference TRBV11-2 and TRBJ2-1, is EAGVAQSPRYKIIEKRQSVAFWCNPISGHATLYWYQQILGQGPKLLIQFQNNGVVDDSQLPKDRFSAERLKGVDSTLKIQPAKLEDSAVYLCASSLNPGTSGISSYNEQFFGPGTRLTVL.

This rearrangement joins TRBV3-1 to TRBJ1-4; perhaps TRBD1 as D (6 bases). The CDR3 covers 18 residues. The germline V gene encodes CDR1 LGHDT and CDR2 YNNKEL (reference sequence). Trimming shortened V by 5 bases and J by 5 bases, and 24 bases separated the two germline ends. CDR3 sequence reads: CASSSDRMSRFPNEKLFF. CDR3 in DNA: TGTGCCAGCAGCTCCGACAGGATGTCACGCTTCCCCAATGAAAAACTGTTTTTT.

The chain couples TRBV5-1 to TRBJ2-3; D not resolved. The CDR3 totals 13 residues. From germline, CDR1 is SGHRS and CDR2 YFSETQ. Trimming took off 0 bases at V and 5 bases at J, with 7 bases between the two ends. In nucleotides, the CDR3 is TGCGCCAGCAGCTTGGGGATAGGAGATACGCAGTATTTT. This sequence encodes CASSLGIGDTQYF. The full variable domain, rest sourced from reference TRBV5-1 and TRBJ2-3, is KAGVTQTPRYLIKTRGQQVTLSCSPISGHRSVSWYQQTPGQGLQFLFEYFSETQRNKGNFPGRFSGRQFSNSRSEMNVSTLELGDSALYLCASSLGIGDTQYFGPGTRLTVL.

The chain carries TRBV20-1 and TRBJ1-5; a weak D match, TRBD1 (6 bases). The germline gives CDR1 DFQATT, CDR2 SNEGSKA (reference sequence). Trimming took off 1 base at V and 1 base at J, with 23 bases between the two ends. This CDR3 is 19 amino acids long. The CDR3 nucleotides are TGCAGTGCTAGAGCCCTGGACAGTAGCTTATTTCGGAGCAATCAGCCCCAGCATTTT. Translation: CSARALDSSLFRSNQPQHF.

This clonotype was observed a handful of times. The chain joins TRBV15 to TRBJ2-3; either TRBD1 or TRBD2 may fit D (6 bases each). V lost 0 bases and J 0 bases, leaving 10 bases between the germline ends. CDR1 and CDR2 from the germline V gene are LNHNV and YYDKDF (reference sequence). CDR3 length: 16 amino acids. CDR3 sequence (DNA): TGTGCCACCAGCAGAGAGACGGGGGCTAGCACAGATACGCAGTATTTT. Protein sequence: CATSRETGASTDTQYF.

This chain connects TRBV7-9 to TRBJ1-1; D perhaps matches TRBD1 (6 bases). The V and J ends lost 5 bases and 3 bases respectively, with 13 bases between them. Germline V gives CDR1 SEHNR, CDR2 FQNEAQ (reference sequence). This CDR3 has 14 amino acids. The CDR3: CASSLETGYTEAFF. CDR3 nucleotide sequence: TGTGCCAGCAGCCTAGAGACAGGTTACACTGAAGCTTTCTTT.

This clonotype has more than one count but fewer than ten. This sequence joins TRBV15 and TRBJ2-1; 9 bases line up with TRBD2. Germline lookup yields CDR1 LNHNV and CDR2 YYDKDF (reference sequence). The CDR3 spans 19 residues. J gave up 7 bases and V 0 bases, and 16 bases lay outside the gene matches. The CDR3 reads CATSRDIKKAGGQGNEQFF. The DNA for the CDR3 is TGTGCCACCAGCAGAGATATAAAAAAAGCGGGAGGCCAAGGGAATGAGCAGTTCTTC.

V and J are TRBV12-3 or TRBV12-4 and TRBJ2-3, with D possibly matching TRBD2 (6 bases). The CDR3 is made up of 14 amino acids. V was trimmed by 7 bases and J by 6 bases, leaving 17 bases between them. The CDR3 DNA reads TGTGCCAGCAATAGGGCTAGCGTCAGGGATACGCAGTATTTT. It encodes CASNRASVRDTQYF.

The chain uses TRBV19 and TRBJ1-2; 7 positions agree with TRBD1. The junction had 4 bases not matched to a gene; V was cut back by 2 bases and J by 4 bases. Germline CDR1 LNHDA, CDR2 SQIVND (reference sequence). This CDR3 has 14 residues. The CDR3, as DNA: TGTGCCAGTAGTATACAGACAGGGAGCTATGGCTACACCTTC. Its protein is CASSIQTGSYGYTF.

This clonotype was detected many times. The CDR3 nucleotides read TGTGCCAGCAGTGAATGGGACACCGGGAGCGGGGAGCTGTTTTTT. Protein: CASSEWDTGSGELFF. This chain links TRBV25-1 with TRBJ2-2; the D call may be TRBD1 or TRBD2 (6 bases each). The CDR3 totals 15 residues. Germline V lookup: CDR1 MGHDK, CDR2 SYGVNS. Trimming left V 1 base short and J 7 bases short, with 13 bases between.

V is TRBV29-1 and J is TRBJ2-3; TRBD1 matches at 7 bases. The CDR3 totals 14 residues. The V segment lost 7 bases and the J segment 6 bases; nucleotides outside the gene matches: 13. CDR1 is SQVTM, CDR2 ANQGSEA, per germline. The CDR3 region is CSADPRGIGDTQYF. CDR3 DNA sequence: TGCAGCGCCGATCCCAGGGGGATAGGCGATACGCAGTATTTT.

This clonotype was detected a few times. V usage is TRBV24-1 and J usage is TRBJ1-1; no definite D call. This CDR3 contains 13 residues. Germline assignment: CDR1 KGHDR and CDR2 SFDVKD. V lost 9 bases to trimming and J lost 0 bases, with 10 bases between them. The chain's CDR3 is CATAPDVNTEAFF. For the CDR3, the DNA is TGTGCCACCGCCCCCGACGTGAACACTGAAGCTTTCTTT.

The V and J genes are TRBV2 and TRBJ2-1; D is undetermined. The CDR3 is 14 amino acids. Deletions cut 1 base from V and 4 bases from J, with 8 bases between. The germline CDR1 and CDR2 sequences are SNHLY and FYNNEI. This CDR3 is CASSEDRFYNEQFF. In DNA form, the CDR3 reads TGTGCCAGCAGTGAAGATAGGTTTTACAATGAGCAGTTCTTC.

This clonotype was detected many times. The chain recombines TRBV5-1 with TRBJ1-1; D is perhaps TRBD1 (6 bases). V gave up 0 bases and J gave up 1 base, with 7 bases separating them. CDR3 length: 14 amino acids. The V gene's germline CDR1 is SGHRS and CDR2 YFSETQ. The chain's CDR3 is CASSLEGGNTEAFF. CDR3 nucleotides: TGCGCCAGCAGCTTGGAAGGGGGGAACACTGAAGCTTTCTTT.